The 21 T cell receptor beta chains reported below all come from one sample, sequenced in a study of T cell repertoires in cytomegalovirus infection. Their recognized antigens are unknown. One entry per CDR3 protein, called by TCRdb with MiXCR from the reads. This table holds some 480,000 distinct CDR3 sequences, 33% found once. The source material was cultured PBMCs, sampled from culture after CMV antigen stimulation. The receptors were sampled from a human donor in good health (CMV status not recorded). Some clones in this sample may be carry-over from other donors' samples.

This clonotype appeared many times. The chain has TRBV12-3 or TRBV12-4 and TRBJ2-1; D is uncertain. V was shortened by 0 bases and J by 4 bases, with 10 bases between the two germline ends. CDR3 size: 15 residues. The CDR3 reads CASSLAARSYNEQFF. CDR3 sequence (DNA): TGTGCCAGCAGTTTAGCTGCGCGGTCATACAATGAGCAGTTCTTC.

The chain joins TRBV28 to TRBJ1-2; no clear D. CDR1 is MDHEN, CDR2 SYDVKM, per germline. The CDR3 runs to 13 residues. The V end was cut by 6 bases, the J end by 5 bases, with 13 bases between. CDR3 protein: CASRFPQSYGYTF. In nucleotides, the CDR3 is TGTGCCAGCAGGTTCCCACAGTCGTATGGCTACACCTTC.

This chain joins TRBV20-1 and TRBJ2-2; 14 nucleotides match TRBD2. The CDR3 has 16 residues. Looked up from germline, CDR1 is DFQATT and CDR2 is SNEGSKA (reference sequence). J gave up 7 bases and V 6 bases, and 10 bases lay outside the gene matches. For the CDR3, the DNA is TGCAGTGCCGTAAGCGGGACTAGCGGGAGTGGCGGGGAGCTGTTTTTT. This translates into CSAVSGTSGSGGELFF.

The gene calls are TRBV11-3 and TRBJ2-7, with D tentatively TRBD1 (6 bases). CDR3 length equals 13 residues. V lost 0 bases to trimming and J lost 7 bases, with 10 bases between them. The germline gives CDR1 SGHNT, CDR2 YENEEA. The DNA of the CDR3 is TGTGCCAGCAGCTTAGAAGGACAGCTAGAGCAGTACGTC. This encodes CASSLEGQLEQYV.

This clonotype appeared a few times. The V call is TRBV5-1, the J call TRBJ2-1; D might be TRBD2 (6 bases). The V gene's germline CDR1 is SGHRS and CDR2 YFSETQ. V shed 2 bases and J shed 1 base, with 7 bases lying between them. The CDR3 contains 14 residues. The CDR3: CASSLRESYNEQFF. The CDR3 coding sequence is TGCGCCAGCAGCTTACGGGAGTCCTACAATGAGCAGTTCTTC.

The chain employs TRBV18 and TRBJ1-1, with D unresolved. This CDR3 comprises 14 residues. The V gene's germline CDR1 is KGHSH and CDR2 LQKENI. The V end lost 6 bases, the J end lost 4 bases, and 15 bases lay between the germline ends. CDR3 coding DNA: TGTGCCAGCTCCCCTGCCGGGGAAGGCACTGAAGCTTTCTTT. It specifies CASSPAGEGTEAFF.

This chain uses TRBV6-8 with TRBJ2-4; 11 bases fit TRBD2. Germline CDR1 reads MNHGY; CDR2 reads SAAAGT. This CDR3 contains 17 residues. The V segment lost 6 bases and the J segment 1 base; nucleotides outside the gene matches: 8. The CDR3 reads CASRPRLAGWAKNIQYF. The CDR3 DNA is TGTGCCAGCAGACCTAGACTAGCGGGATGGGCCAAAAACATTCAGTACTTC.

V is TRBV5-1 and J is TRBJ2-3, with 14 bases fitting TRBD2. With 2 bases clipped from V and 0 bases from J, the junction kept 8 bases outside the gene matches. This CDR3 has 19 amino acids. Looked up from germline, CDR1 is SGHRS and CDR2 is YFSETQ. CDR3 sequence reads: CASSFGLAGGTASTDTQYF. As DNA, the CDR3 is TGCGCCAGCAGCTTCGGACTAGCGGGAGGTACGGCTAGCACAGATACGCAGTATTTT. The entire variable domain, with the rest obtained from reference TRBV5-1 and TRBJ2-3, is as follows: KAGVTQTPRYLIKTRGQQVTLSCSPISGHRSVSWYQQTPGQGLQFLFEYFSETQRNKGNFPGRFSGRQFSNSRSEMNVSTLELGDSALYLCASSFGLAGGTASTDTQYFGPGTRLTVL.

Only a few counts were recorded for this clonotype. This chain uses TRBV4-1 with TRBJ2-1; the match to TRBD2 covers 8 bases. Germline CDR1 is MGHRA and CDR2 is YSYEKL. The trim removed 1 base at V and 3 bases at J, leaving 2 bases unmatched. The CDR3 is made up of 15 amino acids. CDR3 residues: CASSQVSGSYNEQFF. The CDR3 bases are TGCGCCAGCAGCCAAGTAAGCGGGAGCTACAATGAGCAGTTCTTC.

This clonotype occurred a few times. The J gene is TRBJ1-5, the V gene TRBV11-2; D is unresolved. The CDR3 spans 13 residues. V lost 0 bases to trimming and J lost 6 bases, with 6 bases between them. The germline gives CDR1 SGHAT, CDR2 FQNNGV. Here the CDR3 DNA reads TGTGCCAGCAGCTTAGAATCTCTTCAGCCCCAGCATTTT. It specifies CASSLESLQPQHF.

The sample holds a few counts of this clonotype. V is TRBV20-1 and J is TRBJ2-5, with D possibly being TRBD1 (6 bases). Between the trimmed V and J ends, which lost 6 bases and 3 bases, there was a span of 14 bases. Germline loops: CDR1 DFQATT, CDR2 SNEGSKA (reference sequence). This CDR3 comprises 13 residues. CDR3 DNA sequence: TGCAGTGCCAGGGCGGACAGCAAAGAGACCCAGTACTTC. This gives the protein CSARADSKETQYF.

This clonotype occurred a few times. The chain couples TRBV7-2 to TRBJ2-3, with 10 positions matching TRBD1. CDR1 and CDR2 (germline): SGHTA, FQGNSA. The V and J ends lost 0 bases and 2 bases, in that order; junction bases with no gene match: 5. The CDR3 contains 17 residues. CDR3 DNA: TGTGCCAGCAGCTTAGCCGGGACAGGGGCCATCACAGATACGCAGTATTTT. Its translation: CASSLAGTGAITDTQYF.

The CDR3 loop is CASSLGGTSTSGELFF. The CDR3 DNA is TGTGCCAGCAGCTTAGGCGGGACTAGTACCTCCGGGGAGCTGTTTTTT. The rearrangement links TRBV7-2 to TRBJ2-2, with TRBD2 matching over 8 bases. V gave up 1 base and J gave up 6 bases; unmatched junction bases: 7. The germline gives CDR1 SGHTA, CDR2 FQGNSA. There are 16 residues in the CDR3.

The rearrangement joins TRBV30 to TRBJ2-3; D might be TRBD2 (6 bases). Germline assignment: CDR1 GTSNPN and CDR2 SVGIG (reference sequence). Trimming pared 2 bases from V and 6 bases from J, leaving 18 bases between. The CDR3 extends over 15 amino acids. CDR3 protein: CAWSPGERYRDTQYF. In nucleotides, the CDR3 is TGTGCCTGGAGTCCGGGAGAAAGATATAGGGATACGCAGTATTTT.

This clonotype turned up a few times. The CDR3 region has the DNA TGTGCCAGCAGTGAATATGAGAGGCCAGATTATGGCTACACCTTC. As protein: CASSEYERPDYGYTF. The chain carries TRBV25-1 and TRBJ1-2, with no clear D. CDR3 length: 15 residues. The V end lost 0 bases, the J end lost 5 bases, and 13 bases lay between the germline ends. Looked up from germline, CDR1 is MGHDK and CDR2 is SYGVNS.

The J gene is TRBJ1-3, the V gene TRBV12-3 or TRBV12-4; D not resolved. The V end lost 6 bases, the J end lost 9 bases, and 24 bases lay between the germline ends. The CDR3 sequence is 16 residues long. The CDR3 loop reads CASSPDPGLLAATIYF. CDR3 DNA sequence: TGTGCCAGCAGCCCGGACCCGGGCCTACTTGCGGCCACCATATATTTT.

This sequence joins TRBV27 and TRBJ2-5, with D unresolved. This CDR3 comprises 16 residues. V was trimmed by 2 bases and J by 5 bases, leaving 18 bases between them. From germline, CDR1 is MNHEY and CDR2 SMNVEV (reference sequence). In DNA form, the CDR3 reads TGTGCCAGCAGTTTACGGGCCCCGGGTAGGACCGAGACCCAGTACTTC. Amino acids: CASSLRAPGRTETQYF.

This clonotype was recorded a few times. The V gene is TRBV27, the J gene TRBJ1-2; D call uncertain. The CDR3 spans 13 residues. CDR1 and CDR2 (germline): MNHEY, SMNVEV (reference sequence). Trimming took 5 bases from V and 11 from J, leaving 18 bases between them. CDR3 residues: CASSPNGEVGYTF. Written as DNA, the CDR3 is TGTGCCAGCAGTCCGAACGGGGAAGTTGGTTACACCTTC.

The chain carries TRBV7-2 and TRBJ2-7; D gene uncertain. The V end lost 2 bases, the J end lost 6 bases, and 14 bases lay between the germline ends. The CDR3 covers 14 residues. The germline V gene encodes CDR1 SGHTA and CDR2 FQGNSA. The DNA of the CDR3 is TGTGCCAGCAGCTTAAGGTCGTCAGGTCTCGAGCAGTACTTC. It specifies CASSLRSSGLEQYF.

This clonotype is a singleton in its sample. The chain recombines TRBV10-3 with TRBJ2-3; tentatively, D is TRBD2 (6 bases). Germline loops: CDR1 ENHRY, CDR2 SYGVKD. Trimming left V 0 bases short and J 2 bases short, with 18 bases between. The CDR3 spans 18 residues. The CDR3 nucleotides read TGTGCCATCAGTGAGTCGTTTGGTATACTAGCAGACACAGATACGCAGTATTTT. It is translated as CAISESFGILADTDTQYF.

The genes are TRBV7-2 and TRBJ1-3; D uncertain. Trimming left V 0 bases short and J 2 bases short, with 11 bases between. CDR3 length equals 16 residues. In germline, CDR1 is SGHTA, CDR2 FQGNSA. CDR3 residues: CASSLAPVDAGNTIYF. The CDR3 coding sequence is TGTGCCAGCAGCTTAGCACCAGTAGACGCTGGAAACACCATATATTTT.